This T cell receptor (beta chain) derives from a study of shared clonotypes between healthy human individuals. Overall study findings and caveats: Compared with memory subsets, naive subsets generally had larger estimated richness.

To note about this clone: Its specificity is not known.

This CDR3 is built from 16 residues. Germline CDR1 is WSHSY and CDR2 is SAAADI. V was clipped by 2 bases and J by 2 bases, with 13 bases between them. Generated by immunoSEQ multiplex PCR, the TCRdb table keeps only in-frame clones and is missing some. The sample has about 2.4 million clones, over 85% seen once. The rearrangement joins TRBV10-2 to TRBJ1-5, with a possible D match to TRBD1 (5 bases). This TCR came from a man younger than 35 in good health. Some clones in this sample may be carry-over from other donors' samples. The sequencing input was naive CD4+ T cells from PBMCs. As for subset: CD45RA+ positively selected. CDR3 in amino acids: CASSEAQGVGNQPQHF. CDR3 nucleotides: TGCGCCAGCAGTGAGGCCCAGGGCGTAGGCAATCAGCCCCAGCATTTT.